Below, 8 T cell receptor beta chains from the same sample are listed, as sequenced in a study of cytomegalovirus exposure and HLA in healthy donors. Researchers ran the PCR with 60 Vbeta and 13 Jbeta primers. Assay: immunoSEQ multiplex PCR; the TCRdb copy retains only in-frame clones and omits some. Counted here are around 140,000 clones, roughly 79% occurring once; the ten biggest clones make up roughly 10%. The sequenced sample was PBMCs. These receptors originate from a woman aged 55-69 years in good health and CMV-seropositive.

This clone appeared once. The chain links TRBV18 to TRBJ1-1; 7 positions match TRBD1. The V gene end was trimmed by 3 bases and the J gene end by 0 bases; junction bases not matched to a gene: 4. CDR1 and CDR2 from the germline V gene are KGHSH and LQKENI. The CDR3 is 15 residues long. Here the CDR3 reads CASSPTGALNTEAFF. In DNA form, the CDR3 reads TGTGCCAGCTCACCCACAGGGGCCTTGAACACTGAAGCTTTCTTT. The variable domain in full, with the rest retrieved from reference TRBV18 and TRBJ1-1, is NAGVMQNPRHLVRRRGQEARLRCSPMKGHSHVYWYRQLPEEGLKFMVYLQKENIIDESGMPKERFSAEFPKEGPSILRIQQVVRGDSAAYFCASSPTGALNTEAFFGQGTRLTVV.

The chain is built from TRBV18 and TRBJ2-5; the match to TRBD1 covers 11 bases. Germline assignment: CDR1 KGHSH and CDR2 LQKENI. This CDR3 comprises 15 residues. Trimming cost V 3 bases and J 5 bases; bases outside gene matches: 5. DNA for the CDR3: TGTGCCAGCTCACCTGGACAGGGGGCAGGGGAGACCCAGTACTTC. It codes for CASSPGQGAGETQYF.

This chain links TRBV27 with TRBJ2-1; the match to TRBD2 covers 7 bases. V trimming: 6 bases; J trimming: 1 base; junction bases outside the gene matches: 6. The germline gives CDR1 MNHEY, CDR2 SMNVEV (reference sequence). The CDR3 consists of 15 residues. CDR3 DNA sequence: TGTGCCAGCAGCCCTTCCGGGGGGTCCTACAATGAGCAGTTCTTC. Translated: CASSPSGGSYNEQFF.

This clone showed up just a few times. This chain uses TRBV15 with TRBJ1-2; 12 nucleotides line up with TRBD1. V gave up 1 base and J gave up 12 bases; unmatched junction bases: 12. This CDR3 is 16 amino acids long. Germline CDR1 reads LNHNV; CDR2 reads YYDKDF (reference sequence). CDR3 in amino acids: CATSRATGTGGEGDTF. The DNA for the CDR3 is TGTGCCACCAGCAGAGCCACCGGGACAGGGGGCGAAGGAGACACCTTC. Full variable domain (missing parts from reference TRBV15 and TRBJ1-2): DAMVIQNPRYQVTQFGKPVTLSCSQTLNHNVMYWYQQKSSQAPKLLFHYYDKDFNNEADTPDNFQSRRPNTSFCFLDIRSPGLGDTAMYLCATSRATGTGGEGDTFGSGTRLTVV.

The chain has TRBV4-2 and TRBJ1-5, with a possible D match to TRBD1 (5 bases). The germline gives CDR1 LGHNA, CDR2 YNFKEQ. The ends were cut back, 0 bases at V and 4 bases at J, with 7 bases in the middle. This CDR3 region has 14 residues. CDR3 protein: CASSQDRENQPQHF. The CDR3, as DNA: TGTGCCAGCAGCCAAGACAGGGAAAATCAGCCCCAGCATTTT.

This clone was detected only once. V is TRBV19 and J is TRBJ1-5; 8 bases match TRBD1. CDR3 length equals 14 residues. V dropped 5 bases and J dropped 6; count of bases not matched to a gene: 6. Germline-derived CDR1 and CDR2 are LNHDA and SQIVND (reference sequence). CDR3 residues: CASSASGGGQPQHF. The DNA for the CDR3 is TGTGCCAGTAGTGCATCAGGGGGCGGTCAGCCCCAGCATTTT.

This clone has a handful of counts. The rearrangement joins TRBV6-5 to TRBJ2-1, with D possibly matching TRBD1 (5 bases). This CDR3 is 15 amino acids long. The V end lost 0 bases, the J end lost 3 bases, and 9 bases lay between the germline ends. Germline loops: CDR1 MNHEY, CDR2 SVGAGI. CDR3 sequence (DNA): TGTGCCAGCAGTTACTCCGGCAGGGACTACAATGAGCAGTTCTTC. Translation gives CASSYSGRDYNEQFF.

The V gene is TRBV25-1, the J gene TRBJ2-2; 16 positions match TRBD2. V was pared by 3 bases and J by 4 bases, with 5 bases of the junction left unmatched. Germline lookup yields CDR1 MGHDK and CDR2 SYGVNS. CDR3 size: 18 residues. CDR3 nucleotides: TGTGCCAGCAGTGAGGGACTAGCGGGAGGGGTCCTCACCGGGGAGCTGTTTTTT. It encodes CASSEGLAGGVLTGELFF.